This TCR beta chain was documented in a study of blood T cell repertoires in COVID-19. The study drew participants aged about 18 to 90 years from around 24 US areas. Resolution of symptoms, clearance, or two negative PCRs was present in recovered Cohort 3 donors. Using immunoSEQ multiplex PCR, the repertoire was profiled, and TCRdb retains in-frame clones only, with some absent. The sample gives 300,000 to 350,000 clones, over 70% of which show up once; 5% is in the top ten. Germline V lookup: CDR1 KGHSH, CDR2 LQKENI. The CDR3 is 16 residues long. J gave up 9 bases and V 4 bases, and 11 bases lay outside the gene matches.

This chain connects TRBV18 to TRBJ1-6, with TRBD1 matching over 8 bases. The origin of this receptor is a man in his thirties or forties who had recovered from COVID-19. The sample comprised PBMCs or T cells enriched from blood (not recorded which). CDR3 sequence: CASSQGRGLVGSPLHF. For the CDR3, the DNA is TGTGCCAGCTCACAGGGCAGGGGGCTTGTCGGTTCACCCCTCCACTTT.